This T cell receptor beta chain emerged from a study of cytomegalovirus exposure and HLA in healthy donors. PCR was performed using 60 Vbeta and 13 Jbeta primers. Assay: immunoSEQ multiplex PCR; the TCRdb copy retains only in-frame clones and omits some. The table shows over 200,000 clones, with around 80% occurring only once. For this clone: Its specificity is not known.

Regarding the study as a whole: Among CMV-associated TCR beta chains, most appeared HLA-restricted in a later analysis. TCR beta chains numbering under 200 were designated cytomegalovirus-associated.

The sequence was obtained from a male donor in good health and CMV-seronegative. Sequencing was done on a sample of PBMCs.

The CDR3 loop reads CASSLVTPDTQYF. In DNA form, the CDR3 reads TGTGCCAGCAGTTTAGTGACACCAGATACGCAGTATTTT. V is TRBV28 and J is TRBJ2-3, with D unclear. Trimming removed 2 bases from V and 4 bases from J, with 7 bases in between. The germline CDR1 and CDR2 sequences are MDHEN and SYDVKM. The CDR3 has 13 residues.